This entry features one T cell receptor (beta chain) sequence. The data are from a study of blood T cell repertoires in COVID-19. Study details: T cells, B-cell-depleted T cells, or PBMCs provided the cDNA or gDNA that served as material.

Profiled with immunoSEQ multiplex PCR; TCRdb holds only in-frame clones, not every one. The table has roughly 290,000 clones, about 82% seen once. Sequencing was done on a sample of peripheral blood. This receptor was taken from a woman aged 45-65 years with active or convalescent COVID-19.

This chain's CDR3 is CASSGQRSPRMGAEAFF. Here the CDR3 DNA reads TGTGCCAGCAGCGGACAGAGATCTCCGAGAATGGGAGCTGAAGCTTTCTTT. This chain uses TRBV7-8 with TRBJ1-1; maybe TRBD1 (6 bases). CDR1 is SGHVS and CDR2 is FQNEAQ in the germline V gene. Trimming pared 5 bases from V and 6 bases from J, leaving 25 bases between. There are 17 residues in the CDR3.